This T cell receptor beta chain was sequenced for a study of shared clonotypes between healthy human individuals. Points from the study as a whole: In the sorted subsets, rarefaction showed sequencing was incomplete despite large depth. With several donors compared, 5% to 5.5% of naive CD4 clonotypes were shared.

It was at deep level that the assay was run. In the authors' methods: In the immunoSEQ data, sequences were junction-only and lacked quality scores, so filtering differed. Produced via immunoSEQ multiplex PCR; TCRdb's table is partial and in-frame only. V, J and clone size are those of that table, while D and trimming were read from the DNA. The table includes under 1,100,000 clones, approximately 80% detected once. The ends were cut back, 0 bases at V and 3 bases at J, with 13 bases in the middle. The CDR3 is 15 residues long. Looked up from germline, CDR1 is SGHRS and CDR2 is YFSETQ. Regarding this clone: The antigen is unknown.

This receptor was identified in a man between 18 and 35 years old in good health. Some clones in this sample may be carry-over from other donors' samples. The chain uses TRBV5-1 and TRBJ2-7, with D possibly matching TRBD1 (6 bases). The sequenced sample consisted of memory CD4+ T cells from PBMCs. The subset was: CD45RA-negative fraction. The CDR3 nucleotides read TGCGCCAGCAGCTTGGATGGATCACAGGGCTACGAGCAGTACTTC. It is translated as CASSLDGSQGYEQYF.